The rows below give T cell receptor beta chains drawn from one sample of a study of cytomegalovirus exposure and HLA in healthy donors. TCRdb's table, derived via immunoSEQ multiplex PCR, lists solely in-frame clones and lacks some. The sample has about 210,000 clones, roughly 86% seen once. The sequencing sample was made of PBMCs. These receptor sequences come from a man aged 35-49 years in good health and CMV-seropositive. The CDR3 runs from the conserved cysteine through the conserved F or W. The D gene is left open where the match is weak. Only some rows state a clone size, as once, few, many or a class for expanded clones.

j_gene,d_gene,abundance,v_gene,CDR3nt,CDR3aa
TRBJ2-5,TRBD2,NA,TRBV19,TGTGCCAGTAGTATCGGGACTAGCGACCAAGAGACCCAGTACTTC,CASSIGTSDQETQYF
TRBJ2-7,TRBD1,NA,TRBV4-2,TGTGCCAGCAGCCAGCCCGGGACAGGGTCCTACGAGCAGTACTTC,CASSQPGTGSYEQYF
TRBJ1-1,TRBD1,NA,TRBV7-9,TGTGCCAGCAGTCCCGGGACAGGGGGCAAGGCTTTCTTT,CASSPGTGGKAFF
TRBJ2-2,TRBD2,NA,TRBV9,TGTGCCAGCAGCCATAGCGGGAAGTACGGCACCGGGGAGCTGTTTTTT,CASSHSGKYGTGELFF
TRBJ1-1,NA,few,TRBV30,TGTGCCTGGAGTGAACAGGGCAATGAAGCTTTCTTT,CAWSEQGNEAFF
TRBJ1-4,TRBD1,NA,TRBV7-9,TGTGCCAGCAGCTTAGGAAGGGACAGGAATGAAAAACTGTTTTTT,CASSLGRDRNEKLFF
TRBJ2-6,TRBD1,NA,TRBV7-8,TGTGCCAGCAGCCCGGGGACAGGTCTCTCTGGGGCCAACGTCCTGACTTTC,CASSPGTGLSGANVLTF
TRBJ1-4,NA,NA,TRBV4-2,TGTGCCAGCAGCCCCTCCATCAATGGAGGTGAAAAACTGTTTTTT,CASSPSINGGEKLFF
TRBJ2-7,NA,NA,TRBV5-4,TGTGCCAGCAGCTTAGGTGGGGGGGCTAACGAGCAGTACTTC,CASSLGGGANEQYF
TRBJ1-1,NA,NA,TRBV9,TGTGCCAGCAGCGTAGATCGTTTGGACAGTAATGAAGCTTTCTTT,CASSVDRLDSNEAFF
TRBJ2-6,NA,NA,TRBV5-4,TGTGCCAGCAGCTGGGAGTCTGGGGCCAACGTCCTGACTTTC,CASSWESGANVLTF
TRBJ1-1,NA,NA,TRBV11-2,TGTGCCAGCAGCCGACAGGCCATGAACACTGAAGCTTTCTTT,CASSRQAMNTEAFF
TRBJ2-4,TRBD2,few,TRBV6-1,TGTGCCAGCAGTGGGCGACTAGCGGGGACGCTTGGGGCCAAAAACATTCAGTACTTC,CASSGRLAGTLGAKNIQYF
TRBJ1-6,NA,NA,TRBV7-9,TGTGCCAGCAGCCTCCAGACAGGCCTTAACTCACCCCTCCACTTT,CASSLQTGLNSPLHF
TRBJ1-1,NA,NA,TRBV28,TGTGCCAGCAGTTTAAGACATTTCGGTATTACTGAAGCTTTCTTT,CASSLRHFGITEAFF
TRBJ1-4,NA,NA,TRBV7-2,TGTGCCAGCAGCTCCTTGCCCCAGGGAACTAATGAAAAACTGTTTTTT,CASSSLPQGTNEKLFF
TRBJ2-3,TRBD2,NA,TRBV5-1,TGCGCCAGCAGCGCCAGCGGGAGGGCCCTCACAGATACGCAGTATTTT,CASSASGRALTDTQYF
TRBJ2-2,NA,NA,TRBV4-2,TGTGCCAGCAGCGTCAGGGCTAGGTCAAACACCGGGGAGCTGTTTTTT,CASSVRARSNTGELFF
TRBJ2-1,TRBD2,NA,TRBV28,TGTGCCAGCAGTTCCGGAGCGGGAGCCTACAATGAGCAGTTCTTC,CASSSGAGAYNEQFF
TRBJ2-1,NA,NA,TRBV7-3,TGTGCCAGCAGCTTCCTCCCGACTAGCTCCTACAATGAGCAGTTCTTC,CASSFLPTSSYNEQFF
TRBJ2-1,TRBD2,NA,TRBV7-2,TGTGCCAGCAGACGGACAATTAGCGGGAGCCCCTTTAACAATGAGCAGTTCTTC,CASRRTISGSPFNNEQFF
TRBJ2-7,NA,NA,TRBV6-1,TGTGCCAGCAGTGAATATATGGACACGTCCTACGAGCAGTACTTC,CASSEYMDTSYEQYF
TRBJ2-1,TRBD2,few,TRBV4-3,TGCGCCAGCAGCCAAGATTTGCCTAGCGGGAGTTACTACAATGAGCAGTTCTTC,CASSQDLPSGSYYNEQFF
TRBJ2-1,NA,NA,TRBV5-6,TGTGCCAGCAGCCCCGGTTATGGAGGGGCGAATGAGCAGTTCTTC,CASSPGYGGANEQFF
TRBJ2-7,TRBD1,NA,TRBV4-1,TGCGCCAGCAGCCCGGACAGGGCTTTACCCTCCTACGAGCAGTACTTC,CASSPDRALPSYEQYF
TRBJ2-6,TRBD1,NA,TRBV6-6,TGTGCCAGCAGTTTGGACAGGGCTGGGGCCAACGTCCTGACTTTC,CASSLDRAGANVLTF
TRBJ2-2,TRBD1,NA,TRBV7-9,TGTGCCAGCAGCTCGACAGGGGGCACCGGGGAGCTGTTTTTT,CASSSTGGTGELFF